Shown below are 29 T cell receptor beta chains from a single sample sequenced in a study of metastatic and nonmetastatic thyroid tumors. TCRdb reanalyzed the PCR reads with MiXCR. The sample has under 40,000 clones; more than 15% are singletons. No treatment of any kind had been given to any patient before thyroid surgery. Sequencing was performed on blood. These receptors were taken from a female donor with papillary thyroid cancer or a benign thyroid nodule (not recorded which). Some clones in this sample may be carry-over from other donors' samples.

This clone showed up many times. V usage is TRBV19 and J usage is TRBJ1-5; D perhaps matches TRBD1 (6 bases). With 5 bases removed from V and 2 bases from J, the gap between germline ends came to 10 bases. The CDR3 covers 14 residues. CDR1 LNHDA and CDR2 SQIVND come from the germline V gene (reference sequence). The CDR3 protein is CASSVNRGNQPQHF. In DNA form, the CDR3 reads TGTGCCAGTAGTGTAAACAGGGGCAATCAGCCCCAGCATTTT.

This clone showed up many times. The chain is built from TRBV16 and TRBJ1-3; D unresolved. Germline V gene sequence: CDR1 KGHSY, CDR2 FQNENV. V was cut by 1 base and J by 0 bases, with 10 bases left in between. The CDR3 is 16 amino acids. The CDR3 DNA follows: TGTGCCAGCAGCCAATATACTAGGCGCTCTGGAAACACCATATATTTT. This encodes CASSQYTRRSGNTIYF.

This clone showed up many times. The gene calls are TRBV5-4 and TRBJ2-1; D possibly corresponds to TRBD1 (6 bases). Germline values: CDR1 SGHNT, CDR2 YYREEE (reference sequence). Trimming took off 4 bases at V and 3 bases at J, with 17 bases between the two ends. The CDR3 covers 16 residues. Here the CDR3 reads CASSPRGLGGYNEQFF. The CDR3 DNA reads TGTGCCAGCAGCCCTAGGGGCCTAGGGGGCTACAATGAGCAGTTCTTC. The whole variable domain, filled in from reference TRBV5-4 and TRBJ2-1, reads ETGVTQSPTHLIKTRGQQVTLRCSSQSGHNTVSWYQQALGQGPQFIFQYYREEENGRGNFPPRFSGLQFPNYSSELNVNALELDDSALYLCASSPRGLGGYNEQFFGPGTRLTVL.

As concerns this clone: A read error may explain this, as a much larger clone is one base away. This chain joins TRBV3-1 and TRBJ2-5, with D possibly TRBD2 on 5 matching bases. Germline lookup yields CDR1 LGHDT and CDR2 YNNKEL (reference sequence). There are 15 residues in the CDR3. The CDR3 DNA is TGTGTCAGCATCCAAGATGGACCGGGGTGGGAGACCCAGTACTTC. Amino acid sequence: CVSIQDGPGWETQYF.

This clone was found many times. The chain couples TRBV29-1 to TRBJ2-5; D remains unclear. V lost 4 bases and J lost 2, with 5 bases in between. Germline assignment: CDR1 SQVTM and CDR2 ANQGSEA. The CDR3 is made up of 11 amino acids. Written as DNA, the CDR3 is TGCAGCGTTGTCAGGCAAGAGACCCAGTACTTC. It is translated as CSVVRQETQYF.

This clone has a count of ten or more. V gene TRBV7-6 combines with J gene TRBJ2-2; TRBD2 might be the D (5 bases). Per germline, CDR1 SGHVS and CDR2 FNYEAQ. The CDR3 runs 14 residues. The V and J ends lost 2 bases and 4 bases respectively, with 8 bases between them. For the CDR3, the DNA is TGTGCCAGCAGCTTAAAGGCGGGCACCGGGGAGCTGTTTTTT. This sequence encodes CASSLKAGTGELFF.

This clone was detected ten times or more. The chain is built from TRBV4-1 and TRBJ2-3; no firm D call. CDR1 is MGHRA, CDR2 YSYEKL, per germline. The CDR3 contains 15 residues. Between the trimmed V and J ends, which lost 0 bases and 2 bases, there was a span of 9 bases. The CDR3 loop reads CASSQDWQDTDTQYF. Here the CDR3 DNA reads TGCGCCAGCAGCCAAGATTGGCAGGACACAGATACGCAGTATTTT.

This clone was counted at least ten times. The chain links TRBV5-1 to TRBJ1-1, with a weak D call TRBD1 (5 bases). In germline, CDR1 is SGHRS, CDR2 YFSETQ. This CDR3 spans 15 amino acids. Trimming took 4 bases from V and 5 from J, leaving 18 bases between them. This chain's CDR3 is CASSPQGVRGTEAFF. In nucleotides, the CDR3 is TGCGCCAGCAGCCCACAAGGGGTTCGGGGAACTGAAGCTTTCTTT.

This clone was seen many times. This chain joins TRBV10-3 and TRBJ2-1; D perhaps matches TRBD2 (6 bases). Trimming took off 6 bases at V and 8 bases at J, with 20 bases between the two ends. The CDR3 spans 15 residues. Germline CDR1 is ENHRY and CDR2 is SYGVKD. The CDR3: CAISKEGVIRHEQFF. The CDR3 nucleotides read TGTGCCATCAGCAAGGAGGGCGTCATTCGCCATGAGCAGTTCTTC.

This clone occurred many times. CDR3 nucleotides: TGTGCCAGCAGTACGGGGGGCGAAACTGGGGCCAACGTCCTGACTTTC. Translated: CASSTGGETGANVLTF. This chain joins TRBV13 and TRBJ2-6; weak D call: TRBD2 (7 bases). Germline lookup yields CDR1 PRHDT and CDR2 FYEKMQ (reference sequence). The CDR3 is made up of 16 amino acids. V lost 6 bases and J lost 2, with 14 bases in between.

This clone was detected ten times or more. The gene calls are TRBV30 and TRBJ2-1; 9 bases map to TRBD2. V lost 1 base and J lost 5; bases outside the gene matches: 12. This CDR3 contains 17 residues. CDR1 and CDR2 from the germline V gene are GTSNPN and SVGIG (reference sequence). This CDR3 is CAWSAGGMGLANNEQFF. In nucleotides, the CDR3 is TGTGCCTGGAGTGCGGGGGGCATGGGACTAGCCAACAATGAGCAGTTCTTC.

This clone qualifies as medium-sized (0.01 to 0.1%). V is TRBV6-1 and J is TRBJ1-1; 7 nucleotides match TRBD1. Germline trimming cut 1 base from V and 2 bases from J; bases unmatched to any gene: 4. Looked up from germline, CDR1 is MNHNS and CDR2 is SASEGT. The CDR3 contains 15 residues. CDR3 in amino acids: CASSEEGTANTEAFF. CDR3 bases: TGTGCCAGCAGTGAAGAGGGGACAGCAAACACTGAAGCTTTCTTT.

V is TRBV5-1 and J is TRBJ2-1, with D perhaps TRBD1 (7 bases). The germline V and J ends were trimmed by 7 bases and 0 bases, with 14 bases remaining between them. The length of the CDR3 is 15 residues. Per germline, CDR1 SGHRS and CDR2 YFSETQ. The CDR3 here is CASQGRGASYNEQFF. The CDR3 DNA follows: TGCGCCAGCCAGGGCAGGGGGGCCTCCTACAATGAGCAGTTCTTC.

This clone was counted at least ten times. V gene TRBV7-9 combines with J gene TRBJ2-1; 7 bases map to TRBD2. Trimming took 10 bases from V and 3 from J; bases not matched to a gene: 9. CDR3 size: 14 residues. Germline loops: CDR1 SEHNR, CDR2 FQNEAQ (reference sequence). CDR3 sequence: CAIGTNLDYNEQFF. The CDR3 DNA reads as TGTGCCATCGGGACTAATCTTGACTACAATGAGCAGTTCTTC.

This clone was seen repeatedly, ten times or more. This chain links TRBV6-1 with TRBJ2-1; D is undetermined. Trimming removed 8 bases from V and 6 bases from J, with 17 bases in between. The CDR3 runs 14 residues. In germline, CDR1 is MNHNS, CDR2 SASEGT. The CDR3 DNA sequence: TGTGCCAGCTCCCTAAATCCGGTCGCCAATGAGCAGTTCTTC. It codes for CASSLNPVANEQFF.

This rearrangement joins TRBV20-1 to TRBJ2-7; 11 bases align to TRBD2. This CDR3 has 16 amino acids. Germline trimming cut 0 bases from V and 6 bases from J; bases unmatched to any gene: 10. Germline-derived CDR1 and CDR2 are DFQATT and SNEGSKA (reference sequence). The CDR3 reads CSARDLGLAVFGEQYF. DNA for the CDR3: TGCAGTGCTAGAGACCTGGGACTAGCGGTCTTTGGCGAGCAGTACTTC.

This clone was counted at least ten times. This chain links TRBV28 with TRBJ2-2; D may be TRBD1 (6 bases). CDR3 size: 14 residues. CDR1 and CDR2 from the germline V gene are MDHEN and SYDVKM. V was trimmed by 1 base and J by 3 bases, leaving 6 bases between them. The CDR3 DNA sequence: TGTGCCAGCAGTTTATCAGGGGACACCGGGGAGCTGTTTTTT. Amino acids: CASSLSGDTGELFF.

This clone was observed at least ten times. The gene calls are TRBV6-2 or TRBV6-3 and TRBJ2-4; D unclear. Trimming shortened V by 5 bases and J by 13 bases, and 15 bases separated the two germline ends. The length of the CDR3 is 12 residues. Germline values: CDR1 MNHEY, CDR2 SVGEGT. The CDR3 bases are TGTGCCAGCAGTGAACCCCTAGGCAGGCAGTACTTC. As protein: CASSEPLGRQYF.

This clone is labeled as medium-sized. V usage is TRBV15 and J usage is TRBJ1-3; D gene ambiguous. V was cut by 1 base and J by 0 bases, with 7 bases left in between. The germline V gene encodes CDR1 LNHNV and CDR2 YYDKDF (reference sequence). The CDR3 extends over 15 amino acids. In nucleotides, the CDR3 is TGTGCCACCAGCAGAGCAAGAAACTCTGGAAACACCATATATTTT. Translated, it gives CATSRARNSGNTIYF.

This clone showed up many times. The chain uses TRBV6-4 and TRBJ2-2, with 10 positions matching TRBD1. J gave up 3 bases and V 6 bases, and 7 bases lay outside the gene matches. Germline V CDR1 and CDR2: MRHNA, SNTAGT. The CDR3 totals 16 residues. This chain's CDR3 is CASSNTGQGYTGELFF. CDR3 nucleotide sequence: TGTGCCAGCAGCAATACGGGACAGGGGTACACCGGGGAGCTGTTTTTT.

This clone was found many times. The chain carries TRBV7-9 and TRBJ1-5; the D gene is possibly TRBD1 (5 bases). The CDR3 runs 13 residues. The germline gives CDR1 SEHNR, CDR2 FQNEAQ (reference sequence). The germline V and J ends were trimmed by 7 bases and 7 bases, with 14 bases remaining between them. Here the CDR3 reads CASTVGDRQPQHF. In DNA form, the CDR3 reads TGTGCCAGCACGGTAGGGGACCGACAGCCCCAGCATTTT.

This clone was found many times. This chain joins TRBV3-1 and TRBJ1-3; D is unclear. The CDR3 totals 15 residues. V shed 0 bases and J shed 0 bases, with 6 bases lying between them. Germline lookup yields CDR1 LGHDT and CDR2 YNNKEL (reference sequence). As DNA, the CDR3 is TGTGCCAGCAGCCAAGATCATTTCTCTGGAAACACCATATATTTT. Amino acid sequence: CASSQDHFSGNTIYF.

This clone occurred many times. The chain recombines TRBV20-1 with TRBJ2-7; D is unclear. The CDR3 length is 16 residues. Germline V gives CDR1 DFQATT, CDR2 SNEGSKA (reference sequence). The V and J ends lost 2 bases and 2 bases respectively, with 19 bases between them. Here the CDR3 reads CSARPPFGHAAYEQYF. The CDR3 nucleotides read TGCAGTGCTAGACCCCCCTTTGGGCATGCGGCCTACGAGCAGTACTTC.

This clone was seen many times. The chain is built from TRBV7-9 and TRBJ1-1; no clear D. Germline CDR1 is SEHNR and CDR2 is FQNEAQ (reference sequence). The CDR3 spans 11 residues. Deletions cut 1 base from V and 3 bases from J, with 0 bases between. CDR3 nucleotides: TGTGCCAGCAGCTTAGACACTGAAGCTTTCTTT. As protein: CASSLDTEAFF.

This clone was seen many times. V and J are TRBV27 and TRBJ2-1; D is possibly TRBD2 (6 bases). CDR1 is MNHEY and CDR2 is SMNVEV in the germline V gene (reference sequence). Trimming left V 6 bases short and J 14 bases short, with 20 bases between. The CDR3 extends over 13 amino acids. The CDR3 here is CASRDSLRGTEFF. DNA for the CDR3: TGTGCCAGCAGGGATTCATTGCGGGGAACGGAGTTCTTC.

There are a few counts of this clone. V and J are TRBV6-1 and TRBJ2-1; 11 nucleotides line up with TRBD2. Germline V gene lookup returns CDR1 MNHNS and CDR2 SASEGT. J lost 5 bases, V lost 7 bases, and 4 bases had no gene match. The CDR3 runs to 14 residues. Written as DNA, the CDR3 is TGTGCCAGCATTCGACTAGCGGGAAACAATGAGCAGTTCTTC. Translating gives CASIRLAGNNEQFF.

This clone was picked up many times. CDR3 DNA: TGTGCCAGCAGTTTTACCTTACCAGAAGGCTACACCTTC. Its translation is CASSFTLPEGYTF. The chain is built from TRBV28 and TRBJ1-2; no reliable D call. The CDR3 consists of 13 residues. The germline gives CDR1 MDHEN, CDR2 SYDVKM. The germline V and J ends were trimmed by 3 bases and 8 bases, with 13 bases remaining between them.

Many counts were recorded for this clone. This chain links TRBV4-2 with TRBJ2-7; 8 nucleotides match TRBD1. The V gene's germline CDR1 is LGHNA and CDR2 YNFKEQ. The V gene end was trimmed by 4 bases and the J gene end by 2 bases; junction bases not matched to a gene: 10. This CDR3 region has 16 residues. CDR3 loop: CASSPSGQGQAYEQYF. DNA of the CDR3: TGTGCCAGCAGCCCATCAGGACAGGGCCAAGCCTACGAGCAGTACTTC.

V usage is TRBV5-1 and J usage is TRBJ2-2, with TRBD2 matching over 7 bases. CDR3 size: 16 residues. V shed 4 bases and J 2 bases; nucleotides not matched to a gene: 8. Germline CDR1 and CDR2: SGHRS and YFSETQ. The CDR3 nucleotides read TGCGCCAGCAGCCTGTCAGCGGGACCCAACACCGGGGAGCTGTTTTTT. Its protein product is CASSLSAGPNTGELFF.